Sequencing of this T cell receptor (beta chain) was carried out in a study of identical twins. The study's findings and limits: There were fewer insertions in abundant cord blood beta clonotypes, but memory repertoires showed no such pattern.

This clonotype was seen ten or more times. Its antigen remains unknown. MiXCR, run by TCRdb on the 5' RACE reads, gives a single entry per CDR3 protein. The sample lists around 280,000 distinct CDR3 sequences; roughly 8.6% were seen once. Germline V CDR1 and CDR2: MGHDK, SYGVNS. The CDR3 runs 16 residues. V lost 2 bases and J 4 bases, leaving 14 bases between the germline ends. The data also belong to a second study, concerning yellow fever vaccine responses in identical twins.

The specimen was memory (CD45RO+) T cells sorted from blood. The gene calls are TRBV25-1 and TRBJ2-2, with D perhaps being TRBD1 or TRBD2 (5 bases each). The clonotype comes from a woman younger than 35 in good health. DNA of the CDR3: TGTGCCAGCAGTGAACCAGCACCGGGACCCACCGGGGAGCTGTTTTTT. Its protein is CASSEPAPGPTGELFF.